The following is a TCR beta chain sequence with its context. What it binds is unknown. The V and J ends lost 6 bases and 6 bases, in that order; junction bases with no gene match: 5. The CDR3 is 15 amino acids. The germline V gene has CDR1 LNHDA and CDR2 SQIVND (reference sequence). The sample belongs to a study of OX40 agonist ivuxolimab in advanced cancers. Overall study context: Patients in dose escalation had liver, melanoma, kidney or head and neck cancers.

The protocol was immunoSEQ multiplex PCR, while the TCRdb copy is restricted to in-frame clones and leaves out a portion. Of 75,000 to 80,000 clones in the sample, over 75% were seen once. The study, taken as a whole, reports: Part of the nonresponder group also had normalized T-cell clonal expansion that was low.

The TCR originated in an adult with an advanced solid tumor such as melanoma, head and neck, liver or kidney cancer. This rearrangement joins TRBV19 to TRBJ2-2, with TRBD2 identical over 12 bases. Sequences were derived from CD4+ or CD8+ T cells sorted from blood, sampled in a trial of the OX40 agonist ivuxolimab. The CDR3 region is CASSLTSGRPGELFF. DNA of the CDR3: TGTGCCAGTAGCCTCACTAGCGGGAGGCCCGGGGAGCTGTTTTTT.